What follows are 14 T cell receptor beta chains derived from one specimen sequenced in a study of post-analysis software for immune sequencing data. General study findings and limits: In patients, roughly five TRBV segments were more frequent than in controls, with TRBV5-6, TRBV5-1 and TRBV20-1 among them.

Unique-molecular-identifier-tagged TCR beta cDNA libraries were used. One entry per CDR3 protein, called by TCRdb with MiXCR from the PCR reads. The data contain around 700,000 distinct CDR3 sequences, approximately 59% of them singletons. Their target antigens are unknown. Source material: blood. The receptor set was obtained from a girl aged 2 to 10 with multiple sclerosis.

This CDR3 is CSARDGGEGPEQYF. The CDR3 DNA sequence: TGCAGTGCTAGAGATGGAGGGGAGGGCCCCGAGCAGTACTTC. This chain links TRBV20-1 with TRBJ2-7; 7 bases map to TRBD2. The CDR3 is made up of 14 amino acids. Germline V gives CDR1 DFQATT, CDR2 SNEGSKA (reference sequence). The V gene end was trimmed by 0 bases and the J gene end by 6 bases; junction bases not matched to a gene: 8.

This clonotype showed up just once. This sequence joins TRBV7-2 and TRBJ2-3, with D perhaps assigned TRBD1 or TRBD2 (6 bases each). Germline-derived CDR1 and CDR2 are SGHTA and FQGNSA. V lost 3 bases and J 2 bases, leaving 12 bases between the germline ends. This CDR3 is built from 15 residues. This chain's CDR3 is CASSFSGALTDTQYF. In nucleotides, the CDR3 is TGTGCCAGCAGCTTTTCGGGGGCCCTCACAGATACGCAGTATTTT.

This chain links TRBV5-5 with TRBJ1-4, with D maybe TRBD1 (6 bases). Looked up from germline, CDR1 is SGHKS and CDR2 is YYEKEE (reference sequence). Between the trimmed V and J ends, which lost 1 base and 8 bases, there was a span of 15 bases. CDR3 length: 15 residues. The CDR3 region has the DNA TGTGCCAGCAGCTTGTGGTTGAGGGGGGAAGAAAAACTGTTTTTT. This codes for CASSLWLRGEEKLFF.

For the CDR3, the DNA is TGTGCCAGCAGCCAAGATTTAGAGAGGGAGACCCAGTACTTC. This sequence encodes CASSQDLERETQYF. This chain links TRBV3-1 with TRBJ2-5; D remains unclear. V lost 0 bases, J lost 5 bases, and 10 bases lay in between. There are 14 residues in the CDR3. CDR1 and CDR2 (germline): LGHDT, YNNKEL (reference sequence).

The chain carries TRBV20-1 and TRBJ1-1; D possibly corresponds to TRBD1 (5 bases). Germline lookup yields CDR1 DFQATT and CDR2 SNEGSKA (reference sequence). The CDR3 runs 14 residues. Trimming stripped 3 bases from V and 1 base from J, with 12 bases between. The CDR3 loop reads CSARKGATNTEAFF. CDR3 nucleotides: TGCAGTGCTAGGAAAGGGGCTACGAACACTGAAGCTTTCTTT.

This rearrangement joins TRBV27 to TRBJ1-1, with D possibly matching TRBD1 (5 bases). Germline V gives CDR1 MNHEY, CDR2 SMNVEV (reference sequence). Trimming cost V 3 bases and J 1 base, with 12 bases left between them. The CDR3 consists of 15 residues. CDR3 bases: TGTGCCAGCAGTTTGGGGGGAACGCCGAACACTGAAGCTTTCTTT. Amino acid sequence: CASSLGGTPNTEAFF.

The chain's CDR3 is CSARTPLTQNIQYF. The CDR3 DNA is TGCAGTGCCCGGACTCCGCTTACGCAAAACATTCAGTACTTC. This chain connects TRBV20-1 to TRBJ2-4; D is perhaps TRBD2 (5 bases). Between the trimmed V and J ends, which lost 6 bases and 5 bases, there was a span of 17 bases. Per germline, CDR1 DFQATT and CDR2 SNEGSKA (reference sequence). The CDR3 consists of 14 residues.

V and J are TRBV10-3 and TRBJ2-5, with D perhaps matching TRBD1 or TRBD2 (5 bases each). V lost 4 bases, J lost 5 bases, and 11 bases lay in between. The CDR3 loop spans 13 amino acids. Germline V gives CDR1 ENHRY, CDR2 SYGVKD. CDR3 loop: CAISAGSSETQYF. In DNA, the CDR3 is TGTGCCATCAGTGCAGGGAGTTCGGAGACCCAGTACTTC.

This clonotype came up a few times. The V call is TRBV6-4, the J call TRBJ1-1; tentative D call: TRBD1 (6 bases). Germline-derived CDR1 and CDR2 are MRHNA and SNTAGT. This CDR3 has 18 amino acids. Trimming took off 5 bases at V and 6 bases at J, with 28 bases between the two ends. The CDR3 DNA follows: TGTGCCAGCAGTCCTACACTTACGTCCCAGGGGAGGTCTGCTGAAGCTTTCTTT. Protein sequence: CASSPTLTSQGRSAEAFF.

The CDR3 reads CAISHEGLAADTQYF. The CDR3 nucleotides read TGTGCCATCAGCCACGAAGGACTAGCAGCAGATACGCAGTATTTT. The chain carries TRBV10-3 and TRBJ2-3; 8 bases fit TRBD2. Germline V gene sequence: CDR1 ENHRY, CDR2 SYGVKD. The CDR3 contains 15 residues. Trimming took 6 bases from V and 4 from J; bases not matched to a gene: 9.

V is TRBV29-1 and J is TRBJ1-2; TRBD1 might be the D (6 bases). Germline V gives CDR1 SQVTM, CDR2 ANQGSEA. Trimming took off 7 bases at V and 5 bases at J, with 14 bases between the two ends. This CDR3 has 12 amino acids. The CDR3 is CSADQGPYGYTF. Written as DNA, the CDR3 is TGCAGCGCCGATCAGGGGCCGTATGGCTACACCTTC.

The table lists this clonotype with a count of one. The V and J genes are TRBV5-5 and TRBJ2-1, with 7 bases fitting TRBD2. Unmatched junction bases numbered 9, after V lost 2 bases and J lost 1 base. The CDR3 runs 17 residues. CDR1 and CDR2 (germline): SGHKS, YYEKEE (reference sequence). Written as DNA, the CDR3 is TGTGCCAGCAGCTTTCTGGCGGGAGATCGATCCTACAATGAGCAGTTCTTC. It yields the protein CASSFLAGDRSYNEQFF.

V is TRBV12-3 or TRBV12-4 and J is TRBJ2-5; no firm D call. The V end lost 6 bases, the J end lost 5 bases, and 7 bases lay between the germline ends. The CDR3 consists of 11 residues. In DNA form, the CDR3 reads TGTGCCAGCAGGGGAAGCGAGACCCAGTACTTC. This encodes CASRGSETQYF.

The chain couples TRBV4-1 to TRBJ2-5; 8 positions match TRBD1. Germline V gives CDR1 MGHRA, CDR2 YSYEKL. CDR3 size: 16 residues. The V segment lost 1 base and the J segment 2 bases; nucleotides outside the gene matches: 6. This chain's CDR3 is CASSQGDRSTQETQYF. The CDR3 region has the DNA TGCGCCAGCAGCCAAGGGGACAGGAGCACTCAAGAGACCCAGTACTTC.